The text below deals with one TCR beta chain. The antigen remains unidentified. From the 5' RACE reads, TCRdb called clonotypes with MiXCR, one entry per CDR3 protein. The sample records fewer than 350,000 distinct CDR3 sequences, approximately 8% being singletons. This sample was included in a study of identical twins. Trimming cost V 0 bases and J 1 base, with 11 bases left between them. This CDR3 is 16 amino acids long. Germline-derived CDR1 and CDR2 are SGHTS and YDEGEE. Notes on the study in general: The study found excess low generation probability among twin-shared out-of-frame alpha sequences. Twin sharing of out-of-frame TCR alpha was underestimated by models in monozygotic pairs.

This sample was also put to use in a study of yellow fever vaccine responses in identical twins. As reported in that work: Twins' vaccine T cell response reportedly gave the appearance of partial convergence and partial personalization.

V and J are TRBV5-8 and TRBJ1-5, with D possibly being TRBD1 (5 bases). This TCR was sampled from a woman aged 18-29 years in good health. The sequenced sample was memory (CD45RO+) T cells sorted from blood. This chain's CDR3 is CASSLGGVSSNQPQHF. DNA of the CDR3: TGTGCCAGCAGCTTGGGGGGGGTGTCAAGCAATCAGCCCCAGCATTTT. Together with reference TRBV5-8 and TRBJ1-5, the CDR3 gives the full variable domain: EAGVTQSPTHLIKTRGQQATLRCSPISGHTSVYWYQQALGLGLQFLLWYDEGEERNRGNFPPRFSGRQFPNYSSELNVNALELEDSALYLCASSLGGVSSNQPQHFGDGTRLSIL.